The rows below give T cell receptor beta chains drawn from one sample of a study of cytomegalovirus exposure and HLA in healthy donors. The repertoire was sequenced with immunoSEQ multiplex PCR; TCRdb's copy has only in-frame clones and lacks some. Altogether about 78,000 clones are present, around 96% being singletons, with the ten largest covering about 1.6%. Material for sequencing was PBMCs. The receptors originated from a man aged 18 to 30 in good health and CMV-seropositive. CDR3s include the opening cysteine and the closing phenylalanine or tryptophan. A D gene is named only where the DNA matches it firmly. Rows may omit the clone size; those that give it use once, few, many or a size class.

. . TRBJ2-7 TRBV18 CASSPPAGSYEQYF TGTGCCAGCTCCCCCCCAGCGGGTAGCTACGAGCAGTACTTC
. TRBD2 TRBJ2-3 TRBV7-6 CASSLELAGGLTTDTQYF TGTGCCAGCAGCTTAGAACTAGCGGGAGGGCTAACCACAGATACGCAGTATTTT
. TRBD2 TRBJ2-3 TRBV6-5 CASSLAGGSTDTQYF TGTGCCAGCAGTCTGGCGGGAGGGAGCACAGATACGCAGTATTTT
. . TRBJ2-7 TRBV23-1 CASSLASPRSYEQYF TGCGCCAGCAGTCTCGCTAGCCCGAGATCCTACGAGCAGTACTTC
. TRBD2 TRBJ2-3 TRBV6-5 CASSFQLAGGGDTQYF TGTGCCAGCAGTTTTCAGCTAGCGGGAGGAGGAGATACGCAGTATTTT
once TRBD1 TRBJ2-3 TRBV29-1 CSVPGTGEDTQYF TGCAGCGTCCCCGGGACAGGGGAAGATACGCAGTATTTT
. . TRBJ2-2 TRBV5-1 CASREGGVAGELFF TGCGCCAGCAGGGAGGGAGGAGTCGCCGGGGAGCTGTTTTTT
. TRBD2 TRBJ2-1 TRBV9 CASSVTSAYNEQFF TGTGCCAGCAGCGTAACTAGCGCCTACAATGAGCAGTTCTTC
. TRBD1 TRBJ1-1 TRBV5-1 CASSFPGQHTEAFF TGCGCCAGCAGTTTCCCGGGACAGCACACTGAAGCTTTCTTT
. TRBD2 TRBJ2-7 TRBV6-1 CASSDLYLAGGTYEQYF TGTGCCAGCAGTGATCTGTACCTAGCGGGAGGTACCTACGAGCAGTACTTC
once . TRBJ1-5 TRBV10-3 CAISRGDQPQHF TGTGCCATCAGCAGGGGAGATCAGCCCCAGCATTTT
. TRBD1 TRBJ1-5 TRBV28 CASSPTGTGVQPQHF TGTGCCAGCAGTCCGACCGGGACAGGGGTTCAGCCCCAGCATTTT
. TRBD1 TRBJ1-1 TRBV4-1 CASSSRQGQGGTEAFF TGCGCCAGCAGCTCCCGTCAAGGACAGGGGGGCACTGAAGCTTTCTTT
. . TRBJ1-1 TRBV6-1 CASSEKGLNTEAFF TGTGCCAGCAGTGAAAAGGGGTTGAACACTGAAGCTTTCTTT
. . TRBJ1-1 TRBV6-5 CASSFRGTTEAFF TGTGCCAGCAGTTTCAGGGGAACCACTGAAGCTTTCTTT
. TRBD1 TRBJ2-7 TRBV6-5 CASSGTGDRGEQYF TGTGCCAGCAGTGGAACCGGGGACAGAGGAGAGCAGTACTTC
. TRBD2 TRBJ2-7 TRBV7-9 CASSLVGDYSEQYF TGTGCCAGCAGCCTAGTAGGGGACTACAGCGAGCAGTACTTC
once . TRBJ2-1 TRBV2 CASSEYTGAHNEQFF TGTGCCAGCAGTGAATATACGGGAGCCCACAATGAGCAGTTCTTC
once TRBD2 TRBJ2-5 TRBV5-4 CASSLGIWGRASQETQYF TGTGCCAGCAGCTTGGGCATTTGGGGGAGGGCATCCCAAGAGACCCAGTACTTC
. TRBD1 TRBJ1-5 TRBV18 CASSPAGGGNQPQHF TGTGCCAGCTCACCGGCAGGGGGCGGCAATCAGCCCCAGCATTTT
. . TRBJ2-3 TRBV9 CASSKTTDTQYF TGTGCCAGCAGCAAAACAACAGATACGCAGTATTTT
. . TRBJ1-5 TRBV19 CASSMGGQPQHF TGTGCCAGTAGTATGGGAGGTCAGCCCCAGCATTTT
. . TRBJ1-1 TRBV2 CASSQRGNTEAFF TGTGCCAGCAGCCAAAGGGGGAACACTGAAGCTTTCTTT
. . TRBJ2-7 TRBV6-5 CASRQGRNYEQYF TGTGCCAGCAGACAGGGAAGGAACTACGAGCAGTACTTC
. TRBD2 TRBJ2-5 TRBV27 CASSLSGLAVQETQYF TGTGCCAGCAGTCTATCGGGGCTAGCGGTGCAAGAGACCCAGTACTTC
. . TRBJ2-6 TRBV9 CASSVGGSGANVLTF TGTGCCAGCAGCGTAGGAGGGTCCGGGGCCAACGTCCTGACTTTC
. TRBD2 TRBJ2-1 TRBV6-4 CASSAEAGVEQFF TGTGCCAGCAGCGCCGAGGCGGGAGTCGAGCAGTTCTTC
. TRBD1 TRBJ1-1 TRBV27 CAGSRQGPSTEAFF TGTGCCGGCAGTCGACAGGGACCGTCCACTGAAGCTTTCTTT
. TRBD1 TRBJ1-2 TRBV19 CASRTGDLSGYTF TGTGCCAGCCGGACAGGGGATTTAAGTGGCTACACCTTC
. TRBD2 TRBJ2-7 TRBV6-5 CASSYGREGYEQYF TGTGCCAGCAGTTATGGGCGGGAGGGCTACGAGCAGTACTTC
. TRBD1 TRBJ1-4 TRBV7-7 CASSLGQGNEKLFF TGTGCTAGCAGCTTGGGACAGGGTAATGAAAAACTGTTTTTT
. . TRBJ1-2 TRBV29-1 CSVAPRVANYGYTF TGCAGCGTTGCCCCCAGGGTCGCTAACTATGGCTACACCTTC
. TRBD1 TRBJ2-7 TRBV27 CASSGTADYEQYF TGTGCCAGCAGCGGGACAGCTGACTACGAGCAGTACTTC
. . TRBJ2-5 TRBV2 CASSAEVALETQYF TGTGCCAGCAGTGCCGAGGTAGCCCTTGAGACCCAGTACTTC
. . TRBJ2-7 TRBV19 CASSEAVIYEQYF TGTGCCAGTAGCGAAGCGGTTATATACGAGCAGTACTTC
. . TRBJ2-5 TRBV19 CASSITGETQYF TGTGCCAGTAGTATAACAGGAGAGACCCAGTACTTC
. . TRBJ1-1 TRBV19 CASTPRRTPNTEAFF TGTGCCAGTACCCCGAGGAGGACCCCGAACACTGAAGCTTTCTTT
. . TRBJ2-1 TRBV19 CASSPVAGRYNEQFF TGTGCCAGTAGTCCCGTGGCGGGGCGATACAATGAGCAGTTCTTC
. . TRBJ2-2 TRBV6-1 CASSEGPRTGELFF TGTGCCAGCAGTGAAGGACCGAGGACCGGGGAGCTGTTTTTT
. TRBD1 TRBJ2-5 TRBV27 CASSSPSTRGRSETQYF TGTGCCAGCAGTTCCCCCTCTACGAGGGGGCGGAGTGAGACCCAGTACTTC
. . TRBJ1-3 TRBV11-2 CASSWPGARGNTIYF TGTGCCAGCAGCTGGCCTGGGGCCCGAGGAAACACCATATATTTT
. TRBD1 TRBJ1-4 TRBV5-8 CASSRQGAKGAVRNEKLFF TGTGCCAGCAGCCGTCAGGGGGCGAAAGGTGCTGTAAGGAATGAAAAACTGTTTTTT
. . TRBJ1-3 TRBV30 CAWSHLTSGNTIYF TGTGCCTGGAGTCACCTAACCTCTGGAAACACCATATATTTT
. TRBD2 TRBJ2-2 TRBV11-1 CASSLGYSGSRSGELFF TGTGCCAGCAGCTTAGGGTATAGCGGGAGTCGGTCCGGGGAGCTGTTTTTT
. . TRBJ2-1 TRBV2 CASSASYNEQFF TGTGCCAGCAGTGCTAGCTACAATGAGCAGTTCTTC
once . TRBJ2-3 TRBV10-3 CAISAFRETSTDTQYF TGTGCCATCAGTGCCTTTCGTGAAACTAGCACAGATACGCAGTATTTT
. TRBD2 TRBJ2-7 TRBV9 CASSVGGAGTYEQYF TGTGCCAGCAGCGTGGGGGGAGCGGGAACCTACGAGCAGTACTTC
. TRBD2 TRBJ2-1 TRBV30 CASAGAGGSYNEQFF TGTGCCTCGGCCGGGGCGGGGGGTTCCTACAATGAGCAGTTCTTC
. . TRBJ1-1 TRBV5-6 CASSTQGNTEAFF TGTGCCAGCAGCACACAGGGGAACACTGAAGCTTTCTTT
few TRBD1 TRBJ2-1 TRBV29-1 CSAPLTGTDYNEQFF TGCAGCGCTCCACTCACCGGGACAGACTACAATGAGCAGTTCTTC
. TRBD1 TRBJ1-4 TRBV6-6 CASSSDRVIEKLFF TGTGCCAGCAGTTCGGACAGGGTCATTGAAAAACTGTTTTTT
. . TRBJ2-1 TRBV29-1 CSVGVSDRNEQFF TGCAGCGTTGGGGTTAGCGATAGGAATGAGCAGTTCTTC
. . TRBJ2-7 TRBV2 CASSDNPNTLSYEQYF TGTGCCAGCAGTGACAATCCGAACACCCTCTCCTACGAGCAGTACTTC
. TRBD1 TRBJ2-5 TRBV11-2 CASSSGGRAWETQYF TGTGCCAGCAGCTCAGGGGGCAGGGCTTGGGAGACCCAGTACTTC
. . TRBJ2-1 TRBV5-6 CASSFSGSNEQFF TGTGCCAGCAGCTTTTCCGGGAGCAATGAGCAGTTCTTC
. . TRBJ2-7 TRBV9 CASSAGHNYEQYF TGTGCCAGCAGCGCGGGACACAATTACGAGCAGTACTTC
. TRBD2 TRBJ2-5 TRBV5-4 CASSSPTSGRETQYF TGTGCCAGCAGCTCACCGACTAGCGGGAGGGAGACCCAGTACTTC
. . TRBJ1-3 TRBV7-2 CASSRDRGSGNTIYF TGTGCCAGCAGCCGCGACAGAGGCTCTGGAAACACCATATATTTT
once TRBD1 TRBJ2-7 TRBV5-1 CASSVSGTANYEQYF TGCGCCAGCAGCGTATCCGGGACAGCCAACTACGAGCAGTACTTC
. . TRBJ1-1 TRBV4-1 CASSQDRGGNTEAFF TGCGCCAGCAGCCAAGATCGGGGTGGCAACACTGAAGCTTTCTTT